The sequence of this T cell receptor (beta chain) was determined in a study of radiation and T cells in renal cell carcinoma. Study conclusions and caveats: No pretreatment tumor biopsies were available for baseline clonotypes.

Points on this clone: No antigen is known for it.

Time point specified: blood 4 weeks post-SBRT, at nephrectomy. Treatment denoted: 15 Gy SBRT to primary tumor, nephrectomy 4 weeks later. Some clones are missing from TCRdb's copy, which holds only in-frame ones; the method was immunoSEQ multiplex PCR. The sample records tens of thousands of clones, roughly nine tenths being singletons. The CDR3 has 13 amino acids. The V and J ends lost 0 bases and 6 bases respectively, with 9 bases between them. CDR1 and CDR2 from the germline V gene are SNHLY and FYNNEI. V and J are TRBV2 and TRBJ2-7; D call uncertain. This sequence was found in a woman in her 70s with renal cell carcinoma. The sequenced sample was blood, obtained from a patient whose treatment included radiotherapy and nephrectomy. This CDR3 is CASSEARGSEQYF. CDR3 DNA sequence: TGTGCCAGCAGTGAAGCGCGAGGTTCCGAGCAGTACTTC. Drawing the rest from reference TRBV2 and TRBJ2-7, the complete variable domain is EPEVTQTPSHQVTQMGQEVILRCVPISNHLYFYWYRQILGQKVEFLVSFYNNEISEKSEIFDDQFSVERPDGSNFTLKIRSTKLEDSAMYFCASSEARGSEQYFGPGTRLTVT.